Presented here are 2 T cell receptor beta chains from one specimen sequenced in a study of PD-1 blockade in classical Hodgkin lymphoma. Some clones are missing from TCRdb's copy, which holds only in-frame ones; the method was immunoSEQ multiplex PCR. The sample lists roughly 16,000 clones, approximately 83% occurring once. As to time point: cycle 4 day 1 (C4D1), after 5 to 7 weeks of nivolumab. All patients relapsed after autologous stem cell transplantation, and brentuximab vedotin exposure varied. The sequences come from peripheral blood mononuclear cells (PBMCs), collected before the fourth cycle of nivolumab. Receptors originate from a human donor with classical Hodgkin lymphoma.

The rearrangement joins TRBV7-8 to TRBJ2-3; D possibly matches TRBD1 or TRBD2 (5 bases each). V lost 1 base and J lost 8, with 13 bases in between. Germline loops: CDR1 SGHVS, CDR2 FQNEAQ. The CDR3 loop spans 14 amino acids. For the CDR3, the DNA is TGTGCCAGCAGCTTAGGGCCTGGGGGTGGTACGCAGTATTTT. Its protein product is CASSLGPGGGTQYF.

The gene calls are TRBV6-5 and TRBJ2-4, with D possibly being TRBD1 (5 bases). From germline, CDR1 is MNHEY and CDR2 SVGAGI. The V gene lost 4 bases and the J gene lost 6 bases, with 16 bases spanning the gap. The CDR3 is made up of 15 amino acids. The CDR3 protein is CASSSRVGVGNIQYF. The DNA for the CDR3 is TGTGCCAGCAGTTCCAGGGTTGGGGTAGGAAACATTCAGTACTTC.